These 31 T cell receptor beta chains came from one sample sequenced in a study of T cells expressing NK-cell markers. Each CDR3 protein gets one entry in TCRdb, which reprocessed the 5' RACE reads and gives no DNA. The listing contains approximately 110,000 distinct CDR3 sequences. The sequenced sample consisted of blood T cells: a sorted CD56 or NKG2C T cell subset, CD4+ or CD8+ T cells, or bulk PBMC T cells (not recorded which). These receptors originate from a woman aged 18 to 75 in good health.

The rearrangement uses TRBV7-9 and TRBJ2-7; TCRdb's D call of TRBD2 is untestable without DNA. Germline CDR1 is SEHNR and CDR2 is FQNEAQ (reference sequence). The CDR3 runs 16 residues. CDR3 protein: CASSSNHLAETYEQYF.

The chain joins TRBV4-3 to TRBJ1-5. Germline V gives CDR1 LGHNA, CDR2 YSLEER. CDR3 length equals 12 residues. The CDR3 loop is CASSQGNQPQHF.

The CDR3 here is CSAPPGQGNTGELFF. The chain joins TRBV20-1 to TRBJ2-2; as DNA is missing, the TRBD1 call by TCRdb cannot be tested. CDR3 size: 15 residues. Germline assignment: CDR1 DFQATT and CDR2 SNEGSKA (reference sequence).

V and J are TRBV6-1 and TRBJ2-3; no DNA is available, so the TRBD1 call from TCRdb remains unchecked. The CDR3 contains 14 residues. CDR1 is MNHNS and CDR2 is SASEGT in the germline V gene. This chain's CDR3 is CASPDRGVTDTQYF.

The J gene is TRBJ2-1, the V gene TRBV29-1. The germline CDR1 and CDR2 sequences are SQVTM and ANQGSEA. The CDR3 has 14 residues. The CDR3 protein is CSVEVRNSYNEQFF.

CDR3 sequence: CASSATSFYNEQFF. The chain employs TRBV6-2 or TRBV6-3 and TRBJ2-1; no DNA is available, so the TRBD2 call from TCRdb remains unchecked. Germline CDR1 MNHEY, CDR2 SVGEGT. This CDR3 region has 14 residues.

V and J are TRBV5-5 and TRBJ1-4. Germline assignment: CDR1 SGHKS and CDR2 YYEKEE (reference sequence). This CDR3 contains 16 residues. This CDR3 is CASSLMLAATNEKLFF.

The chain's CDR3 is CASRDREPGGYGYTF. J is TRBJ1-2 and V is TRBV6-2 or TRBV6-3; TCRdb designates TRBD1, a call that cannot be tested without DNA. This CDR3 has 15 amino acids. Germline V gene sequence: CDR1 MNHEY, CDR2 SVGEGT.

The chain employs TRBV7-9 and TRBJ2-7. The CDR3 is 13 residues long. CDR1 and CDR2 from the germline V gene are SEHNR and FQNEAQ (reference sequence). CDR3 loop: CASSTGPPYEQYF.

This sequence joins TRBV7-6 and TRBJ2-2; TCRdb returns TRBD1, unconfirmable since there is no DNA. CDR1 is SGHVS and CDR2 is FNYEAQ in the germline V gene. CDR3 length: 13 residues. This CDR3 is CASEGPNTGELFF.

The V gene is TRBV15, the J gene TRBJ1-3. The length of the CDR3 is 14 residues. Germline loops: CDR1 LNHNV, CDR2 YYDKDF (reference sequence). The CDR3 protein is CATARESFGNTIYF.

V is TRBV7-9 and J is TRBJ1-2; TCRdb designates TRBD1, a call that cannot be tested without DNA. Germline assignment: CDR1 SEHNR and CDR2 FQNEAQ (reference sequence). The CDR3 sequence is 15 residues long. The CDR3 is CASSPAPAGNYGYTF.

The chain employs TRBV3-1 and TRBJ1-1. The CDR3 loop spans 16 amino acids. Looked up from germline, CDR1 is LGHDT and CDR2 is YNNKEL (reference sequence). CDR3 protein: CASSQDVPGGYTEAFF.

The chain is built from TRBV9 and TRBJ1-5. In germline, CDR1 is SGDLS, CDR2 YYNGEE. The CDR3 consists of 13 residues. CDR3 sequence reads: CASSAGGTQPQHF.

The gene calls are TRBV7-6 and TRBJ2-1; TCRdb's D call, TRBD2, is unchecked because there is no DNA. CDR1 and CDR2 from the germline V gene are SGHVS and FNYEAQ. CDR3 length equals 17 residues. Here the CDR3 reads CASSLAPSSGNSDEQFF.

The chain combines TRBV7-9 with TRBJ2-1; the D gene TCRdb calls, TRBD1, cannot be checked with no DNA. Looked up from germline, CDR1 is SEHNR and CDR2 is FQNEAQ (reference sequence). This CDR3 comprises 16 residues. CDR3 sequence reads: CASSPPPGTGINEQFF.

The chain has TRBV7-6 and TRBJ1-1. Germline CDR1 SGHVS, CDR2 FNYEAQ. The CDR3 extends over 13 amino acids. CDR3 region: CASSPSDLTEAFF.

V usage is TRBV19 and J usage is TRBJ2-7; the D gene TCRdb calls, TRBD2, cannot be checked with no DNA. CDR3 size: 14 residues. Per the germline V gene, CDR1 is LNHDA and CDR2 is SQIVND (reference sequence). CDR3 loop: CATSGLAGSYEQYF.

This chain connects TRBV7-9 to TRBJ1-1; TCRdb proposes TRBD1, but this gene call is untestable without DNA. The CDR3 length is 13 residues. Per the germline V gene, CDR1 is SEHNR and CDR2 is FQNEAQ (reference sequence). CDR3: CASSPLEGAEAFF.

The chain links TRBV6-2 or TRBV6-3 to TRBJ2-2. This CDR3 is 13 amino acids long. Germline-derived CDR1 and CDR2 are MNHEY and SVGEGT. The chain's CDR3 is CASSWGDSGELFF.

J is TRBJ2-5 and V is TRBV6-1; the TCRdb D gene call, TRBD2, has no DNA to confirm it. The germline V gene encodes CDR1 MNHNS and CDR2 SASEGT. The CDR3 is made up of 13 amino acids. CDR3 region: CASSSGLAGTQYF.

V gene TRBV7-2 combines with J gene TRBJ2-3; lacking DNA, the TRBD1 call made by TCRdb goes unchecked. CDR3 length equals 15 residues. Per the germline V gene, CDR1 is SGHTA and CDR2 is FQGNSA. CDR3 protein: CASSLAQGGTDTQYF.

The V and J genes are TRBV20-1 and TRBJ1-5. This CDR3 region has 17 residues. In germline, CDR1 is DFQATT, CDR2 SNEGSKA (reference sequence). CDR3: CSALMATGLQSNQPQHF.

The chain links TRBV4-3 to TRBJ2-1; without DNA, the TCRdb call of TRBD2 cannot be checked. Per the germline V gene, CDR1 is LGHNA and CDR2 is YSLEER. This CDR3 is 16 amino acids long. The chain's CDR3 is CASSQDWTSGINEQFF.

The chain is built from TRBV7-9 and TRBJ2-7; without DNA, the TCRdb call of TRBD1 cannot be checked. Per germline, CDR1 SEHNR and CDR2 FQNEAQ (reference sequence). The CDR3 totals 14 residues. CDR3 in amino acids: CASSSGQGASEQYF.

The V and J genes are TRBV4-1 and TRBJ2-1; TCRdb designates TRBD1, a call that cannot be tested without DNA. The V gene's germline CDR1 is MGHRA and CDR2 YSYEKL. The CDR3 sequence is 13 residues long. CDR3 in amino acids: CASSWDTGNEQFF.

The rearrangement joins TRBV24-1 to TRBJ1-5; TCRdb's D gene call, TRBD1, goes unchecked for lack of DNA. The V gene's germline CDR1 is KGHDR and CDR2 SFDVKD. There are 14 residues in the CDR3. The CDR3 protein is CATSGLGRDEPQHF.

V gene TRBV12-3 or TRBV12-4 combines with J gene TRBJ2-1; lacking DNA, the TRBD1 call made by TCRdb goes unchecked. The CDR3 is made up of 14 amino acids. This CDR3 reads CASSLGTGDHEQFF.

The chain couples TRBV20-1 to TRBJ2-3. CDR3 length: 13 amino acids. The germline gives CDR1 DFQATT, CDR2 SNEGSKA (reference sequence). CDR3 amino acids: CSAVVGRTDTQYF.

The V call is TRBV20-1, the J call TRBJ2-3; no DNA is available, so the TRBD2 call from TCRdb remains unchecked. This CDR3 has 15 residues. Per the germline V gene, CDR1 is DFQATT and CDR2 is SNEGSKA (reference sequence). The CDR3 sequence is CSARGLADDSDTQYF.

The V gene is TRBV4-1, the J gene TRBJ2-1; TCRdb proposes TRBD2, but this gene call is untestable without DNA. CDR3 length: 15 amino acids. Germline CDR1 MGHRA, CDR2 YSYEKL. The CDR3 here is CASSSVGQGGNEQFF.